This TCR beta chain was recorded in a study of T cells in Graves' hyperthyroidism and ophthalmopathy. On the study more broadly: Initial diagnosis, before any treatment, was when peripheral blood was collected. Findings and limits, study-wide: Most thyroid clonotypes expanded above 0.001 appeared in blood too.

Regions amplified from RNA transcripts were the TCR beta CDR3 regions. The HTBI primer set was used in a first-round RT-PCR of the TCR CDR3. In TCRdb, the multiplex PCR reads were re-called with MiXCR into one record per CDR3 protein. The data show more than 500,000 distinct CDR3 sequences, about 16% seen once. This CDR3 is 12 amino acids long. Trimming pared 4 bases from V and 5 bases from J, leaving 9 bases between. About this clonotype: The target antigen is unknown.

Exclusion of patients followed from uncontrolled infection, other autoimmune disease, pregnancy or lactation. 10 ml fresh peripheral blood yielded the PBMCs. The TCR sequence derives from a woman in her thirties with Graves' ophthalmopathy. Sequencing was performed on blood. The chain joins TRBV12-3 or TRBV12-4 to TRBJ2-7, with D possibly matching TRBD1 (5 bases). The chain's CDR3 is CASSYRSHEQYF. CDR3 in DNA: TGTGCCAGCAGTTACAGGTCCCACGAGCAGTACTTC.